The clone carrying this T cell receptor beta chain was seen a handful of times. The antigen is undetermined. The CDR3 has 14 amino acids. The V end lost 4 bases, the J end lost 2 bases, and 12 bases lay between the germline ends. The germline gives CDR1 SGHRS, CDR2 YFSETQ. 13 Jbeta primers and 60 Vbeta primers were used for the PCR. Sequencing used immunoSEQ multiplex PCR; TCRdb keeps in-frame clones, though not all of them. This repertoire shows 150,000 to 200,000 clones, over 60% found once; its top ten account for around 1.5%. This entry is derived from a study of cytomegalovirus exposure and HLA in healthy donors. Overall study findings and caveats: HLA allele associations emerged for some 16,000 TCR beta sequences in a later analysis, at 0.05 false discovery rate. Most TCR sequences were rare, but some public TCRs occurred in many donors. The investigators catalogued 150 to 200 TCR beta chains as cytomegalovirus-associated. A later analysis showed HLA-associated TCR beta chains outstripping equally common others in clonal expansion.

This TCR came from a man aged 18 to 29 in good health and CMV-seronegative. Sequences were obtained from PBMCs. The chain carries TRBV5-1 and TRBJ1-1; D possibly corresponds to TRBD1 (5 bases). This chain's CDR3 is CASSRRDSNTEAFF. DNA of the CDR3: TGCGCCAGCAGCCGACGAGACAGTAACACTGAAGCTTTCTTT. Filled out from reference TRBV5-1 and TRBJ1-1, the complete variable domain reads KAGVTQTPRYLIKTRGQQVTLSCSPISGHRSVSWYQQTPGQGLQFLFEYFSETQRNKGNFPGRFSGRQFSNSRSEMNVSTLELGDSALYLCASSRRDSNTEAFFGQGTRLTVV.